These 27 T cell receptor beta chains originate from one sample sequenced in a study of OX40 agonist ivuxolimab in advanced cancers. Method: immunoSEQ multiplex PCR; TCRdb's copy keeps in-frame clones and lacks some. The sample carries fewer than 85,000 clones, 92% recorded once. The input for sequencing was CD4+ or CD8+ T cells sorted from blood, taken in a trial of the OX40 agonist ivuxolimab. The source is an adult with an advanced solid tumor such as melanoma, head and neck, liver or kidney cancer.

The chain couples TRBV19 to TRBJ2-7; TRBD1 matches 10 bases. This CDR3 spans 15 amino acids. With 3 bases clipped from V and 4 bases from J, the junction kept 6 bases outside the gene matches. Germline loops: CDR1 LNHDA, CDR2 SQIVND (reference sequence). CDR3: CASSMGQGLQYEQYF. The CDR3 DNA reads as TGTGCCAGTAGTATGGGACAGGGGCTTCAATACGAGCAGTACTTC. The complete variable domain, with remaining parts taken from reference TRBV19 and TRBJ2-7, reads DGGITQSPKYLFRKEGQNVTLSCEQNLNHDAMYWYRQDPGQGLRLIYYSQIVNDFQKGDIAEGYSVSREKKESFPLTVTSAQKNPTAFYLCASSMGQGLQYEQYFGPGTRLTVT.

The J gene is TRBJ2-3, the V gene TRBV10-2; no clear D. CDR1 is WSHSY, CDR2 SAAADI, per germline. The germline V and J ends were trimmed by 0 bases and 1 base, with 2 bases remaining between them. CDR3 length: 13 residues. As DNA, the CDR3 is TGCGCCAGCAGTGAGTCGGGCACAGATACGCAGTATTTT. Translation: CASSESGTDTQYF.

The chain employs TRBV28 and TRBJ2-7; TRBD2 aligns across 13 bases. The germline gives CDR1 MDHEN, CDR2 SYDVKM. Unmatched junction bases numbered 5, after V lost 7 bases and J lost 2 bases. This CDR3 comprises 15 residues. The CDR3 nucleotides read TGTGCCAGCACCGGGACTAGCGGGGCTACCTACGAGCAGTACTTC. This codes for CASTGTSGATYEQYF.

As for this clone: One end of the junction does not line up with germline, which may come from a read error. The chain combines TRBV28 with TRBJ1-2; TRBD1 agrees at 8 bases. The germline V gene has CDR1 MDHEN and CDR2 SYDVKM. This CDR3 has 12 amino acids. As DNA, the CDR3 is TGTGCCAGCAGTTCCCTCACGGACAGGGCCCAGTTC. Amino acid sequence: CASSSLTDRAQF.

The V gene is TRBV7-2, the J gene TRBJ2-1; tentatively, D is TRBD1 (6 bases). The CDR3 runs 14 residues. Trimming cost V 3 bases and J 0 bases, with 6 bases left between them. The germline gives CDR1 SGHTA, CDR2 FQGNSA. CDR3 DNA sequence: TGTGCCAGCAGCTTGACAGGCTCCTACAATGAGCAGTTCTTC. This translates into CASSLTGSYNEQFF.

This chain links TRBV7-2 with TRBJ2-5; TRBD1 matches 9 bases. This CDR3 is 13 amino acids long. Unmatched junction bases numbered 4, after V lost 6 bases and J lost 5 bases. Germline loops: CDR1 SGHTA, CDR2 FQGNSA. The CDR3 is CASRTGGSETQYF. The CDR3 DNA is TGTGCCAGCAGGACAGGGGGGTCGGAGACCCAGTACTTC.

CDR3 in DNA: TGTGCCACCAGCAGAACTACGACAGGGCCTCGGTTGGCCCAGCATTTT. Encoded protein: CATSRTTTGPRLAQHF. V and J are TRBV15 and TRBJ1-5; 7 bases map to TRBD1. The CDR3 consists of 16 residues. V lost 2 bases, J lost 11 bases, and 15 bases stayed unmatched. Germline CDR1 LNHNV, CDR2 YYDKDF (reference sequence).

This chain's CDR3 is CASSLFSSGSGGELFF. The CDR3 DNA is TGTGCCAGCAGCTTATTCTCAAGCGGGAGTGGCGGGGAGCTGTTTTTT. The chain couples TRBV7-2 to TRBJ2-2; TRBD2 aligns across 8 bases. This CDR3 is built from 16 residues. In germline, CDR1 is SGHTA, CDR2 FQGNSA. The V segment lost 2 bases and the J segment 7 bases; nucleotides outside the gene matches: 9.

The chain has TRBV6-1 and TRBJ1-1, with 7 bases matching TRBD1. Germline assignment: CDR1 MNHNS and CDR2 SASEGT. This CDR3 spans 13 amino acids. The V segment lost 0 bases and the J segment 11 bases; nucleotides outside the gene matches: 6. The CDR3 sequence is CASSEAPDREAFF. The CDR3 nucleotides read TGTGCCAGCAGTGAAGCCCCTGACAGGGAGGCTTTCTTT.

The chain links TRBV15 to TRBJ2-7; D possibly uses TRBD1 or TRBD2 (5 bases each). CDR1 and CDR2 (germline): LNHNV, YYDKDF (reference sequence). Trimming took 5 bases from V and 3 from J, leaving 11 bases between them. This CDR3 comprises 13 residues. The CDR3 sequence is CATSGGRHYEQYF. CDR3 DNA sequence: TGTGCCACCAGCGGGGGACGGCACTACGAGCAGTACTTC.

The chain carries TRBV2 and TRBJ1-2, with 10 nucleotides matching TRBD1. Trimming at V came to 5 bases and at J to 4 bases, leaving 7 bases not matched to a gene. The CDR3 covers 15 residues. Germline V gives CDR1 SNHLY, CDR2 FYNNEI. DNA for the CDR3: TGTGCCAGCAGTCAAGAGGGACAGGGGTTCTATGGCTACACCTTC. Amino acid sequence: CASSQEGQGFYGYTF.

J is TRBJ2-7 and V is TRBV7-2; D might be TRBD2 (6 bases). V lost 1 base and J 0 bases, leaving 16 bases between the germline ends. Germline V lookup: CDR1 SGHTA, CDR2 FQGNSA. The CDR3 sequence is 17 residues long. CDR3 region: CASSLGVGGSLSYEQYF. In DNA form, the CDR3 reads TGTGCCAGCAGCTTAGGGGTGGGAGGCTCCCTCTCCTACGAGCAGTACTTC.

The chain recombines TRBV6-5 with TRBJ1-2; a weak D match, TRBD1 (5 bases). The CDR3 runs to 15 residues. V lost 0 bases, J lost 0 bases, and 8 bases lay in between. Germline loops: CDR1 MNHEY, CDR2 SVGAGI. The CDR3 sequence: CASSYSREPNYGYTF. CDR3 nucleotides: TGTGCCAGCAGTTACTCCAGGGAGCCTAACTATGGCTACACCTTC.

This clone appeared a single time. The gene calls are TRBV18 and TRBJ1-1, with a tentative D call TRBD1 (5 bases). CDR1 and CDR2 from the germline V gene are KGHSH and LQKENI. The CDR3 sequence is 15 residues long. Trimming shortened V by 5 bases and J by 4 bases, and 17 bases separated the two germline ends. In DNA form, the CDR3 reads TGTGCCAGCTCATCCGGGACGGTGATTGGCACTGAAGCTTTCTTT. Its translation: CASSSGTVIGTEAFF.

This clone was observed once. V gene TRBV7-2 combines with J gene TRBJ2-3, with TRBD2 matching over 8 bases. Trimming took 2 bases from V and 6 from J; bases not matched to a gene: 16. In germline, CDR1 is SGHTA, CDR2 FQGNSA. There are 18 residues in the CDR3. CDR3 protein: CASSLRAGGPPRSDTQYF. As DNA, the CDR3 is TGTGCCAGCAGCTTAAGGGCGGGAGGCCCCCCGCGCTCGGATACGCAGTATTTT.

The chain couples TRBV15 to TRBJ2-5; D is undetermined. Trimming removed 1 base from V and 1 base from J, with 16 bases in between. CDR1 is LNHNV, CDR2 YYDKDF, per germline (reference sequence). The CDR3 loop spans 17 amino acids. The CDR3 nucleotides are TGTGCCACCAGCAGAGTTACTGGTGCCCGACTCCAAGAGACCCAGTACTTC. Protein product: CATSRVTGARLQETQYF.

The CDR3 DNA reads as TGTGCCAGCAGCCCGTTGCCGGGAGCCATCTACGAGCAGTACTTC. Protein sequence: CASSPLPGAIYEQYF. This chain links TRBV7-2 with TRBJ2-7; TRBD2 might be the D (6 bases). Trimming took off 5 bases at V and 3 bases at J, with 17 bases between the two ends. CDR1 and CDR2 (germline): SGHTA, FQGNSA. The CDR3 is 15 residues long.

This chain connects TRBV19 to TRBJ1-2, with D possibly matching TRBD1 (6 bases). Trimming left V 7 bases short and J 8 bases short, with 20 bases between. This CDR3 comprises 14 residues. CDR1 is LNHDA and CDR2 is SQIVND in the germline V gene (reference sequence). CDR3 coding DNA: TGTGCCAGTAACCAACAGGGAGGTATTAGGGGCTACACCTTC. It translates to CASNQQGGIRGYTF.

The chain links TRBV7-2 to TRBJ2-7; D may be TRBD2 (6 bases). The CDR3 is 15 amino acids. Germline CDR1 is SGHTA and CDR2 is FQGNSA. V shed 0 bases and J shed 2 bases, with 11 bases lying between them. CDR3 sequence: CASSLAAGSPYEQYF. The DNA for the CDR3 is TGTGCCAGCAGCTTAGCGGCCGGGAGTCCCTACGAGCAGTACTTC.

V and J are TRBV19 and TRBJ2-7, with D tentatively TRBD1 or TRBD2 (5 bases each). Trimming shortened V by 5 bases and J by 9 bases, and 17 bases separated the two germline ends. The CDR3 totals 13 residues. The germline CDR1 and CDR2 sequences are LNHDA and SQIVND (reference sequence). The CDR3 loop reads CASSLGPTQGQYF. The CDR3 nucleotides are TGTGCCAGTAGTCTGGGACCTACGCAGGGGCAGTACTTC.

This clone has a single count. The rearrangement uses TRBV30 and TRBJ2-7; D tentatively fits TRBD1 or TRBD2 (5 bases each). The CDR3 is 13 residues long. CDR1 and CDR2 from the germline V gene are GTSNPN and SVGIG (reference sequence). V was pared by 1 base and J by 1 base, with 8 bases between. The CDR3 region has the DNA TGTGCCTGGAGTGGGGACCCATCCTACGAGCAGTACTTC. Amino acids: CAWSGDPSYEQYF.

The chain recombines TRBV10-3 with TRBJ2-2, with no clear D. CDR3 size: 13 residues. Germline V gene data show CDR1 as ENHRY and CDR2 as SYGVKD. Between the trimmed V and J ends, which lost 1 base and 2 bases, there was a span of 2 bases. The CDR3 region is CAISELNTGELFF. DNA of the CDR3: TGTGCCATCAGTGAGTTAAACACCGGGGAGCTGTTTTTT.

This chain connects TRBV7-2 to TRBJ2-3, with 8 positions matching TRBD2. The CDR3 spans 14 residues. Looked up from germline, CDR1 is SGHTA and CDR2 is FQGNSA. V gave up 10 bases and J gave up 3 bases; unmatched junction bases: 9. The CDR3 spells CATEAGGITDTQYF. CDR3 coding DNA: TGTGCCACAGAGGCGGGAGGTATTACAGATACGCAGTATTTT.

V and J are TRBV19 and TRBJ1-5; TRBD1 agrees at 9 bases. J was trimmed by 6 bases and V by 3 bases; bases with no gene match: 9. CDR1 LNHDA and CDR2 SQIVND come from the germline V gene (reference sequence). The CDR3 covers 16 residues. The CDR3 region has the DNA TGTGCCAGTAGTATCTTGGGACAGGGTTTATCTCAGCCCCAGCATTTT. Protein product: CASSILGQGLSQPQHF. The full variable domain, in which reference TRBV19 and TRBJ1-5 provide the parts outside the CDR3, is DGGITQSPKYLFRKEGQNVTLSCEQNLNHDAMYWYRQDPGQGLRLIYYSQIVNDFQKGDIAEGYSVSREKKESFPLTVTSAQKNPTAFYLCASSILGQGLSQPQHFGDGTRLSIL.

The chain has TRBV6-1 and TRBJ2-5; a possible D gene is TRBD1 (6 bases). The germline V and J ends were trimmed by 2 bases and 1 base, with 14 bases remaining between them. Per the germline V gene, CDR1 is MNHNS and CDR2 is SASEGT. The CDR3 totals 16 residues. The CDR3 nucleotides are TGTGCCAGCAGTGAAAGGGGCAGGGGCCTCCAAGAGACCCAGTACTTC. Translating gives CASSERGRGLQETQYF.

The chain has TRBV5-1 and TRBJ2-7; 9 positions match TRBD1. The junction had 1 base not matched to a gene; V was cut back by 0 bases and J by 6 bases. The CDR3 sequence is 13 residues long. Germline CDR1 reads SGHRS; CDR2 reads YFSETQ. The CDR3 here is CASSLGDRVEQYF. The CDR3 nucleotides are TGCGCCAGCAGCTTGGGGGACAGGGTCGAGCAGTACTTC.

This chain links TRBV7-3 with TRBJ2-3; D ambiguous. Germline lookup yields CDR1 SGHTA and CDR2 FQGTGA. Trimming left V 4 bases short and J 5 bases short, with 13 bases between. CDR3 length: 14 residues. The CDR3 DNA reads TGTGCCAGCAGCTCTGCGTCCGGCGAAGATACGCAGTATTTT. It specifies CASSSASGEDTQYF. The whole variable domain, filled in from reference TRBV7-3 and TRBJ2-3, reads GAGVSQTPSNKVTEKGKYVELRCDPISGHTALYWYRQSLGQGPEFLIYFQGTGAADDSGLPNDRFFAVRPEGSVSTLKIQRTERGDSAVYLCASSSASGEDTQYFGPGTRLTVL.